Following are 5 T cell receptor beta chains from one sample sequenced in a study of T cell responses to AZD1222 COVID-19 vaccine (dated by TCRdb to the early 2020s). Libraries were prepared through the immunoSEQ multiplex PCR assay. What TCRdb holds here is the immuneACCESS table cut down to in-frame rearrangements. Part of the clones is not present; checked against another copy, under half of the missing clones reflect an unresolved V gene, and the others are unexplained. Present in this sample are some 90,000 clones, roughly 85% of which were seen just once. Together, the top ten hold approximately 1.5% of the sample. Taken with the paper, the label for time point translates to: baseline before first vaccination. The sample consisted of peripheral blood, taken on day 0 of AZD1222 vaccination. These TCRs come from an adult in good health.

Written as DNA, the CDR3 is TGTGCCAGCAGTCCGGGGACTAGCCGGGAGACCCAGTACTTC. Its translation is CASSPGTSRETQYF. This chain joins TRBV6-2 or TRBV6-3 and TRBJ2-5; TRBD2 matches at 9 bases. The CDR3 consists of 14 residues. CDR1 MNHEY and CDR2 SVGEGT come from the germline V gene. Unmatched junction bases numbered 6, after V lost 5 bases and J lost 5 bases.

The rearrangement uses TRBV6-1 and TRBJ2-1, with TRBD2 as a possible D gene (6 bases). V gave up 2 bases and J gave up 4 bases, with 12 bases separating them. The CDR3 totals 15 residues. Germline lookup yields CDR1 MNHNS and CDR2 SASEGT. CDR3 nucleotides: TGTGCCAGCAGTGAACCTTGGCGGGGTTACAATGAGCAGTTCTTC. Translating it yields CASSEPWRGYNEQFF.

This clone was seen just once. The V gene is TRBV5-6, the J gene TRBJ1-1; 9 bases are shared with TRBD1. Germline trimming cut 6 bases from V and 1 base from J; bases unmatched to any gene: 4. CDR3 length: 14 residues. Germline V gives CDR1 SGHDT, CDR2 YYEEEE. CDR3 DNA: TGTGCCAGCACAACAGGGGGCTGGAACACTGAAGCTTTCTTT. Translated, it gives CASTTGGWNTEAFF.

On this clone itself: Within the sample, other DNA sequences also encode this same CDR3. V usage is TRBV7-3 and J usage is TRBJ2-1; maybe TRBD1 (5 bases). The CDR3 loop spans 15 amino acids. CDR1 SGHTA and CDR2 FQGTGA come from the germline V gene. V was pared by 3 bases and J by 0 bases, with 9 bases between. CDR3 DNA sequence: TGTGCCAGCAGCTTGGGAAGGGGCTCCTACAATGAGCAGTTCTTC. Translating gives CASSLGRGSYNEQFF. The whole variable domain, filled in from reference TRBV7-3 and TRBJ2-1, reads GAGVSQTPSNKVTEKGKYVELRCDPISGHTALYWYRQSLGQGPEFLIYFQGTGAADDSGLPNDRFFAVRPEGSVSTLKIQRTERGDSAVYLCASSLGRGSYNEQFFGPGTRLTVL.

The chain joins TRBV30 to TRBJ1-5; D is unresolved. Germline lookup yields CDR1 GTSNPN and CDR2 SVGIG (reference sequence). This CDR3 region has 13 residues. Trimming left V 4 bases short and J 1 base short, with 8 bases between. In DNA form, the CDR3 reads TGTGCCTGGAATCAAGGAAGCAATCAGCCCCAGCATTTT. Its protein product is CAWNQGSNQPQHF.